Included here is one T cell receptor (beta chain) sequence, with context. This sample stems from a study of OX40 agonist ivuxolimab in advanced cancers. Study-wide background: Cohort: more than 75% men, mean age about 60, aged about 20 to 79. Past anti-PD-1, anti-PD-L1 or anti-CTLA-4 therapy was accepted, and around 40% had received some.

Only in-frame clones appear in the TCRdb table, and some are missing; sequencing was by immunoSEQ multiplex PCR. The top ten hold roughly 0.88% of the sample, which has 57,000 or so clones, 80% to 90% seen once. Germline values: CDR1 SNHLY, CDR2 FYNNEI. The CDR3 has 14 amino acids. Trimming left V 4 bases short and J 1 base short, with 10 bases between. The V and J genes are TRBV2 and TRBJ2-5; D gene unclear. The sample in question was CD4+ or CD8+ T cells sorted from blood, obtained in a trial of the OX40 agonist ivuxolimab. The source is an adult with an advanced solid tumor such as melanoma, head and neck, liver or kidney cancer. CDR3 residues: CASSAETTQETQYF. CDR3 nucleotide sequence: TGTGCCAGCAGTGCGGAAACGACCCAAGAGACCCAGTACTTC.